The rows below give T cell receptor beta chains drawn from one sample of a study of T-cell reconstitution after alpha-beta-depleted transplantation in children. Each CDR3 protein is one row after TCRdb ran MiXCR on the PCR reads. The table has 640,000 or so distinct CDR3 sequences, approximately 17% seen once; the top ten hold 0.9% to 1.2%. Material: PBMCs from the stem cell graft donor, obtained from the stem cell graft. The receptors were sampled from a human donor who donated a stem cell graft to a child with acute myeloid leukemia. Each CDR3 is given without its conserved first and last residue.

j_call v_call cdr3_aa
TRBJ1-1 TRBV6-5 ASSYSKQNTEAF
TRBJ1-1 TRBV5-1 ASSGRDDTEAF
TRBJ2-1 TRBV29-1 SVQTGYNEQF
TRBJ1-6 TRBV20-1 SAARHPYNSPLH
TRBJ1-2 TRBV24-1 ATSVTATDGYT
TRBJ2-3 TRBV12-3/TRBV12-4 ASSLAPPTTDTQY
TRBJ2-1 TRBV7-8 ASSYPGNEQF
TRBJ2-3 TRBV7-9 ASSPQADTQY
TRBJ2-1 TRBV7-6 ASSLFPSEQF
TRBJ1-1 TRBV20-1 SAEEEGRITEAF
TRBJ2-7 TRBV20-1 SASKGRGQATYEQY
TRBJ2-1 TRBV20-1 SARGTSWGGNEQF
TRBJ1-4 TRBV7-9 ASSHWDRASEKLF
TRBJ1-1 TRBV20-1 SARDLRGSWGENTEAF
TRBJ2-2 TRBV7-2 ASRILNTGELF
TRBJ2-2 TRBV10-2 ATSWTSPTGELF
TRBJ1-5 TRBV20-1 SARKGPVNQPQH
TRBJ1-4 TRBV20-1 SAEVVSEKLF
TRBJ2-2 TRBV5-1 ASSTGGRNTGELF
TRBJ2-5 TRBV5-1 AGRETQY
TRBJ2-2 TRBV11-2 ASSPGQPTGELF
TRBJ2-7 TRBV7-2 ASSTSGGGRYEQY
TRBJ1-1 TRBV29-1 SVTQGNTEAF
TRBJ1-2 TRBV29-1 SVEDWQGWGYT
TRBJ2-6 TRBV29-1 SVYGVAGANVLT
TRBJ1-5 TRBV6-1 ASSNETKGPQH
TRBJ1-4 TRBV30 AWRAGGGIEKLF
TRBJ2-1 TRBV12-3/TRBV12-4 ASSPRQGHLYNEQF
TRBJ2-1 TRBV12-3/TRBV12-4 ASSTGTRHNEQF
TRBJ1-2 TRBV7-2 ASSVRGQGGGYT
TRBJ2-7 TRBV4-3 ASSQAPTGPYEQY
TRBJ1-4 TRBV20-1 SANLQDPMF
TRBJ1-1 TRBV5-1 ASSLEGTTGNTEAF
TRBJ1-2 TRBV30 ASHRGYT
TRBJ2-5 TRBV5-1 ASSSTTAQETQY
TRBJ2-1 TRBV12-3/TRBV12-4 ASRSGTGGNEQF
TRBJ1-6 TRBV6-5 ASSYRVRSSYNSPLH
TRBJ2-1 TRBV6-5 ASSYARSGGGSYNEQF
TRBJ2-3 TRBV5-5 ASSPFRQCTDTQY
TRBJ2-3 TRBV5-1 ASSSLTADTQY
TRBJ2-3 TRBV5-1 ASSPIPGTSGGESTDTQY
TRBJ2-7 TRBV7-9 ASSSRASTYEQY
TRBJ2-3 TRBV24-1 ATRSTSTDTQY
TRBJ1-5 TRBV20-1 SALRQSNQPQH
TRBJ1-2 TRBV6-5 ASSFDSVPNYGYT
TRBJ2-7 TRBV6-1 ASSRPGTGGSYEQY
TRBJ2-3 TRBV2 ASSDYTDTQY
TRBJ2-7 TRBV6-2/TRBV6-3 ASSYLTGPYEQY
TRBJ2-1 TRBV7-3 ASSSPGEAQGYNEQF
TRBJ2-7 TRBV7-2 ASRLKRGPYEQY
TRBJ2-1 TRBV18 ASSPWFGTREQF
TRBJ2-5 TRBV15 ATSREFQETQY
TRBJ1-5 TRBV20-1 SARDPEGIQPQH
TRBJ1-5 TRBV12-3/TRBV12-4 ASSLDRGWPQH
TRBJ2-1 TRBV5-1 ASSGRSEQF